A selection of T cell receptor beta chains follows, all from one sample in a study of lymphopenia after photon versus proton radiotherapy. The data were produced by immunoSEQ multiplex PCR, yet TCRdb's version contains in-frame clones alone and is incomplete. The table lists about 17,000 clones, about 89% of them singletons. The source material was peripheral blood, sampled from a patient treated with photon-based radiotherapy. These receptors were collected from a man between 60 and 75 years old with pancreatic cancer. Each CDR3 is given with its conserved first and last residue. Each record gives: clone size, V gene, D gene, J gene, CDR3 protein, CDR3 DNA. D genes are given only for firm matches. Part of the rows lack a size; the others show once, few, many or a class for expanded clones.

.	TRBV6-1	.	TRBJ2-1	CASVQGYNEQFF	TGTGCCAGCGTACAGGGTTACAATGAGCAGTTCTTC
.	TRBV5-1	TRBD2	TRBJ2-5	CASSLVSGEPETQYF	TGCGCCAGCAGCTTGGTAAGCGGGGAGCCAGAGACCCAGTACTTC
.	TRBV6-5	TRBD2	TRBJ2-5	CASINPGGETQYF	TGTGCCAGCATCAATCCGGGGGGAGAGACCCAGTACTTC
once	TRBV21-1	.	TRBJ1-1	CASRGHGVTEAFF	TGTGCCAGCAGGGGGCATGGGGTCACTGAAGCTTTCTTT
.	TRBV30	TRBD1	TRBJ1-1	CAWSVQGRYTEAFF	TGTGCCTGGAGTGTACAGGGGCGCTACACTGAAGCTTTCTTT
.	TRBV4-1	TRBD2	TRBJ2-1	CASSPLFSGTSSYNEQFF	TGCGCCAGCAGCCCCCTGTTTAGCGGGACGAGCTCCTACAATGAGCAGTTCTTC
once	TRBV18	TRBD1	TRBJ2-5	CASSSGQGTLKTQYF	TGTGCCAGCTCATCGGGACAGGGAACGCTTAAGACCCAGTACTTC
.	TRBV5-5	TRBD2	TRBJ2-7	CASSFRLAGVFSYEQYF	TGTGCCAGCAGCTTTCGACTAGCGGGGGTTTTTTCCTACGAGCAGTACTTC
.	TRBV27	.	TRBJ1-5	CASSLGRNQPQHF	TGTGCCAGCAGTCTGGGCAGGAATCAGCCCCAGCATTTT
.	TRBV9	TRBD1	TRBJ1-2	CASSRTGVGYGYTF	TGTGCCAGCAGCCGGACAGGGGTCGGGTATGGCTACACCTTC
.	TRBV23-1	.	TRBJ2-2	CASMAQGPFFCGELFF	TGCGCCAGCATGGCACAGGGACCTTTTTTTTGCGGGGAGCTGTTTTTT
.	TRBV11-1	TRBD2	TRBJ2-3	CASSLALAGEPEQYF	TGTGCCAGCAGCTTAGCGCTAGCGGGGGAACCCGAGCAGTATTTT
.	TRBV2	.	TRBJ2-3	CAGSSEGTDTQYF	TGTGCCGGAAGTTCCGAGGGCACAGATACGCAGTATTTT
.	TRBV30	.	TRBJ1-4	CAWSRTLAGEKLFF	TGTGCCTGGAGTCGGACTCTCGCTGGGGAAAAACTGTTTTTT
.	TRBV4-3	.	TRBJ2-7	CASSRQPGTRVYEQYF	TGCGCCAGCAGCCGTCAACCCGGGACACGCGTCTACGAGCAGTACTTC
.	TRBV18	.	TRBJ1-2	CASSPSWARNYGYTF	TGTGCCAGCTCACCAAGTTGGGCACGGAACTATGGCTACACCTTC
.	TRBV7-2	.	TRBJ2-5	CASSLWTLETQYF	TGTGCCAGCAGCCTTTGGACGTTAGAGACCCAGTACTTC
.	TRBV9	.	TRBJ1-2	CASSVEGWASGGYTF	TGTGCCAGCAGCGTAGAAGGGTGGGCCTCCGGTGGCTACACCTTC
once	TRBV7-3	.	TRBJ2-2	CASAPRGGSKVAGELFF	TGTGCCAGCGCCCCCCGAGGTGGGAGCAAGGTGGCCGGGGAGCTGTTTTTT
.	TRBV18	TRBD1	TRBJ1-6	CASSKGQENSYNSPLHF	TGTGCCAGCTCAAAGGGACAGGAGAACTCCTATAATTCACCCCTCCACTTT
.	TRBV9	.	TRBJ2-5	CASSVEGFETQYF	TGTGCCAGCAGCGTAGAAGGGTTCGAGACCCAGTACTTC
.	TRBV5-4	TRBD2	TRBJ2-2	CASSSVAGVNTGELFF	TGTGCCAGCAGCTCCGTAGCGGGGGTTAACACCGGGGAGCTGTTTTTT
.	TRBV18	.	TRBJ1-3	CASSPPRTLGGTIYF	TGTGCCAGCTCACCACCGAGAACATTGGGTGGCACCATATATTTT
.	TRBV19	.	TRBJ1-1	CASTRTDRGTEAFF	TGTGCCAGTACCCGGACAGATCGGGGGACTGAAGCTTTCTTT
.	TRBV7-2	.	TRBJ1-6	CASSPKTYSPLHF	TGTGCCAGCAGCCCAAAGACTTATTCACCCCTCCACTTT
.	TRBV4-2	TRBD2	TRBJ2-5	CASSQVPTGRGGRETQYF	TGTGCCAGCAGCCAAGTCCCCACCGGTCGGGGGGGGCGAGAGACCCAGTACTTC
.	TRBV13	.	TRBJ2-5	CASSPSLGAQYF	TGTGCCAGCAGCCCATCCCTTGGGGCCCAGTACTTC
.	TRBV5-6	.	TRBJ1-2	CASSTRQYGYTF	TGTGCCAGCAGCACCCGACAGTATGGCTACACCTTC
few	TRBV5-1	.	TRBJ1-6	CASSLRGWNSPLHF	TGCGCCAGCAGCTTAAGGGGTTGGAATTCACCCCTCCACTTT
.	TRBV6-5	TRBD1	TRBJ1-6	CASNNRGYNSPLHF	TGTGCCAGCAATAACAGGGGATATAATTCACCCCTCCACTTT
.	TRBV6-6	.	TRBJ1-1	CASWEGRGTEAFF	TGTGCCAGCTGGGAGGGGAGGGGCACTGAAGCTTTCTTT
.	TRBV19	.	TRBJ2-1	CASSPGQYNEQFF	TGTGCCAGTAGTCCAGGACAGTACAATGAGCAGTTCTTC
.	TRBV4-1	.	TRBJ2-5	CASSQDPGARQETQYF	TGCGCCAGCAGCCAAGATCCGGGGGCTAGACAAGAGACCCAGTACTTC
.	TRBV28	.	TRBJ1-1	CASSDPGRTEAFF	TGTGCCAGCAGCGATCCGGGAAGGACTGAAGCTTTCTTT
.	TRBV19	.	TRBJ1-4	CASKPSAWGEKLFF	TGTGCCAGTAAACCGTCAGCTTGGGGTGAAAAACTGTTTTTT
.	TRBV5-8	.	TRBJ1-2	CASSPGGSGFYGYTF	TGTGCCAGCAGTCCGGGTGGTTCGGGGTTCTATGGCTACACCTTC
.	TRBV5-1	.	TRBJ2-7	CASRPVREPYEQYF	TGCGCCAGCCGCCCGGTTCGGGAACCCTACGAGCAGTACTTC
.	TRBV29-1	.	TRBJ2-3	CSADRRGTDTQYF	TGCAGCGCTGACCGCAGGGGCACAGATACGCAGTATTTT
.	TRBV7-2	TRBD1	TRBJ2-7	CASSIGTGSYEQYF	TGTGCCAGCAGCATTGGGACAGGCTCCTACGAGCAGTACTTC
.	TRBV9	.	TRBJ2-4	CASSARTTWDIQYF	TGTGCCAGCAGCGCCCGGACTACTTGGGACATTCAGTACTTC
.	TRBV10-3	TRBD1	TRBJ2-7	CAISEGGRAEQYF	TGTGCCATCAGTGAAGGGGGCAGGGCCGAGCAGTACTTC
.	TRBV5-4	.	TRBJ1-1	CASSFPGQGNAEAFF	TGTGCCAGCAGCTTTCCCGGGCAGGGGAACGCTGAAGCTTTCTTT
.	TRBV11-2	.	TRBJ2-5	CASSDGGQETQYF	TGTGCCAGCAGCGACGGCGGCCAAGAGACCCAGTACTTC
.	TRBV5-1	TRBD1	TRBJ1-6	CASSTRDRANSPLHF	TGCGCCAGCAGCACCCGGGACAGGGCTAATTCACCCCTCCACTTT
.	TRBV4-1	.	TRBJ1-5	CASRPGAGLNQPQHF	TGCGCCAGCAGACCAGGGGCAGGGCTAAATCAGCCCCAGCATTTT
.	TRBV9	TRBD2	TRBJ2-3	CASSVGTSGAGRDTQYF	TGTGCCAGCAGCGTAGGGACTAGCGGGGCTGGTAGAGATACGCAGTATTTT
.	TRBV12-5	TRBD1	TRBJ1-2	CASGLEGLLGPTGNELNYGYTF	TGTGCTAGTGGTTTGGAAGGGCTACTGGGGCCGACAGGGAATGAACTCAACTATGGCTACACCTTC
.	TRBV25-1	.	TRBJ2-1	CASSEGGSVNEQFF	TGTGCCAGCAGTGAAGGGGGCAGTGTGAATGAGCAGTTCTTC
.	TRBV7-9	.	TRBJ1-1	CASSLGLGRSTEAFF	TGTGCCAGCAGCTTAGGTCTCGGGCGAAGCACTGAAGCTTTCTTT
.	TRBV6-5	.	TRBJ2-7	CASSYQVTGEQYF	TGTGCCAGCAGTTACCAGGTAACGGGCGAGCAGTACTTC